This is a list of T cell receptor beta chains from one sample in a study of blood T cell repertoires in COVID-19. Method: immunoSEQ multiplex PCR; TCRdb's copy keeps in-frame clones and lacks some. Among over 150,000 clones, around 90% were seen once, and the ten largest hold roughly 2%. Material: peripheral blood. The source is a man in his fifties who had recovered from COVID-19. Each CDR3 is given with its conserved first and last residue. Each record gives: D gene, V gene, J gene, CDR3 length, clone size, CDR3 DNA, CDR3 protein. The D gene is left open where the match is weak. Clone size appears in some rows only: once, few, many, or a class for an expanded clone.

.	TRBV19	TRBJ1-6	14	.	TGTGCCAGTAGACGGACTCACGATAATTCACCCCTCCACTTT	CASRRTHDNSPLHF
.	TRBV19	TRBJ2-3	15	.	TGTGCCAGTAGTATGGGGCGGGACGACACAGATACGCAGTATTTT	CASSMGRDDTDTQYF
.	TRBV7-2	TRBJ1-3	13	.	TGTGCCAGCAGCTATGACAGAGGAAACACCATATATTTT	CASSYDRGNTIYF
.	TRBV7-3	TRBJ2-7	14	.	TGTGCCAGCAGCCCAGGGCCAGAGTCCTACGAGCAGTACTTC	CASSPGPESYEQYF
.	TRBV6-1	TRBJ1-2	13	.	TGTGCCAGCAGCGGACAGATCGACTATGGCTACACCTTC	CASSGQIDYGYTF
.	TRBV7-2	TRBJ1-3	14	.	TGTGCCAGCAGCTTCCCCCAATCTGGAAACACCATATATTTT	CASSFPQSGNTIYF
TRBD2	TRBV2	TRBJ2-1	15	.	TGTGCCAGCAGCAGGGAGTTAGCGGGGGACAATGAGCAGTTCTTC	CASSRELAGDNEQFF
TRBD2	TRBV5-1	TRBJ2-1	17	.	TGCGCCAGCAGCCCCGGGACTAGCGGAGTGAGATACAATGAGCAGTTCTTC	CASSPGTSGVRYNEQFF
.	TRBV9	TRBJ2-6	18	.	TGTGCCAGCAGCGTAGCTGCGGGGTCAGACTCTGGGGCCAACGTCCTGACTTTC	CASSVAAGSDSGANVLTF
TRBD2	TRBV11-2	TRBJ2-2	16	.	TGTGCCAGCAGCGGCACGGGGGGGACGAACACCGGGGAGCTGTTTTTT	CASSGTGGTNTGELFF
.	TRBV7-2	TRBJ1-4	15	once	TGTGCCAGCAGACCTCGGGGGGCAACTAATGAAAAACTGTTTTTT	CASRPRGATNEKLFF
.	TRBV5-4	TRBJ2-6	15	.	TGTGCCAGCAGCCACGGACAGCCTGGGGCCAACGTCCTGACTTTC	CASSHGQPGANVLTF
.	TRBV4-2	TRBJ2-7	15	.	TGTGCCAGCAGCCAAGTGGGTCAGGGAAGCTACGAGCAGTACTTC	CASSQVGQGSYEQYF
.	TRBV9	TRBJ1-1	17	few	TGTGCCAGCAGAAAATCGAGGGATAAGGAGAGGAACACTGAAGCTTTCTTT	CASRKSRDKERNTEAFF
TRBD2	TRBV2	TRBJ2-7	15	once	TGTGCCAGCAGTGACTTCCTAGCGGAGACCTACGAGCAGTACTTC	CASSDFLAETYEQYF
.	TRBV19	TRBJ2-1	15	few	TGTGCCACTTCACTCGGGCTAGCGCGACCGGATGAGCAGTTCTTC	CATSLGLARPDEQFF
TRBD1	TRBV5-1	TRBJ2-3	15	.	TGCGCCAGCAGCTTGGGGACAGGGTTCACAGATACGCAGTATTTT	CASSLGTGFTDTQYF
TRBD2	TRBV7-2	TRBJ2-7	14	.	TGTGCCAGCAGCAGCGGGGGAGGGGACTACGAGCAGTACTTC	CASSSGGGDYEQYF
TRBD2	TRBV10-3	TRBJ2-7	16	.	TGTGCCATCAGTGAGTCGGGGCTAGCGGCCCCCTACGAGCAGTACTTC	CAISESGLAAPYEQYF
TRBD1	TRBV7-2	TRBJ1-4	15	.	TGTGCCAGCAGCACCAAAACAGGGGGCCAGGAAAAACTGTTTTTT	CASSTKTGGQEKLFF
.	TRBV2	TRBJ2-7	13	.	TGTGCCAGCAGTGGCCCGAGCTCCTACGAGCAGTACTTC	CASSGPSSYEQYF
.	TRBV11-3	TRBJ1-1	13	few	TGTGCCAGCAGCTTAGACCAGAACACTGAAGCTTTCTTT	CASSLDQNTEAFF
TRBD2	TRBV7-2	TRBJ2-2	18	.	TGTGCCAGCAGCCCGAATTCTCCAGCGGGAGTGAACACCGGGGAGCTGTTTTTT	CASSPNSPAGVNTGELFF
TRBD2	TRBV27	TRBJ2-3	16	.	TGTGCCAGCAGTAAACTGGGGGGGGGTGGCACAGATACGCAGTATTTT	CASSKLGGGGTDTQYF
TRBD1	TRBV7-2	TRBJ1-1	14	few	TGTGCCAGCAGCTTAGATAACAGGGGCACTGAAGCTTTCTTT	CASSLDNRGTEAFF
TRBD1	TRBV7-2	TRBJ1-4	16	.	TGTGCCAGCAGTCCTCGACAGGGGACAACTAATGAAAAACTGTTTTTT	CASSPRQGTTNEKLFF
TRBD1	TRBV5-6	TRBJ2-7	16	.	TGTGCCAGCAGCCGAGGCGACAGGGACCCCTCCTACGAGCAGTACTTC	CASSRGDRDPSYEQYF
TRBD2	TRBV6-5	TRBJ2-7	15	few	TGTGCCAGCAGAGCCGGGACTAGCGGGAGTAGCGAGCAGTACTTC	CASRAGTSGSSEQYF
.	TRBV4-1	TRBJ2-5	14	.	TGCGCCAGCAGCCCCCAGGGACTCCAAGAGACCCAGTACTTC	CASSPQGLQETQYF
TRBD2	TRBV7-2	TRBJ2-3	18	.	TGTGCCAGCAGCTTAGCATGGCTAGCGGGGGGGCCAACAGATACGCAGTATTTT	CASSLAWLAGGPTDTQYF
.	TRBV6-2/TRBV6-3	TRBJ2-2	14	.	TGTGCCAGCAGTCCCGGGAGCAACACCGGGGAGCTGTTTTTT	CASSPGSNTGELFF
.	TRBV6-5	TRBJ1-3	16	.	TGTGCCAGCAGTTACGAGTCACCCCTCTCTGGAAACACCATATATTTT	CASSYESPLSGNTIYF
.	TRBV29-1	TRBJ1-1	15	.	TGCAGCGTTGATCCCGACGGGAAGAGCGTTGGTATAGCTTTCTTT	CSVDPDGKSVGIAFF
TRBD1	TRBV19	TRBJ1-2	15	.	TGTGCCAGTAGTGGATTACAGGGGGCAAGGGGTGGCTACACCTTC	CASSGLQGARGGYTF
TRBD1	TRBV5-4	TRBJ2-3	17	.	TGTGCCAGCAACCGGATCCCGACAGGGGGCAACACAGATACGCAGTATTTT	CASNRIPTGGNTDTQYF
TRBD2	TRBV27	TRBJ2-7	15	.	TGTGCCAGCAGTTCCCAGGGAGGGGAATCCTACGAGCAGTACTTC	CASSSQGGESYEQYF
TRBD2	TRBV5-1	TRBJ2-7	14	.	TGCGCCAGCAGCTTGGATAGCGGGAGCCACGAGCAGTACTTC	CASSLDSGSHEQYF
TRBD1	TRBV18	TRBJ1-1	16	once	TGTGCCAGCTCACCTCGAGGGACAGTCATGAACACTGAAGCTTTCTTT	CASSPRGTVMNTEAFF
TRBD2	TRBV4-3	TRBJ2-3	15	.	TGCGCCAGCAGCCCCCTTTTAGCGGGAGAGTATACGCAGTATTTT	CASSPLLAGEYTQYF
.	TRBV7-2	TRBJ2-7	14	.	TGTGCCAGCAGCTTAGTGGCAGGCAGAAGCGAGCAGTACTTC	CASSLVAGRSEQYF